This entry lists 24 T cell receptor beta chains sequenced from one sample in a study of T cell responses to AZD1222 COVID-19 vaccine. Clones were sequenced by immunoSEQ multiplex PCR, and TCRdb holds only the in-frame ones, with some missing. Of roughly 200,000 clones detected, roughly 91% appear once; the ten largest clones hold more than 0.8%. The sample here was peripheral blood, taken on day 0 of MenACWY control vaccination. The receptor set was obtained from an adult in good health.

The CDR3 DNA follows: TGTGCCAGTAGTATTTTGGCAAGCAACACTGAAGCTTTCTTT. It translates to CASSILASNTEAFF. V and J are TRBV19 and TRBJ1-1; D gene uncertain. CDR3 length equals 14 residues. V gave up 3 bases and J gave up 2 bases, with 10 bases separating them. Germline V CDR1 and CDR2: LNHDA, SQIVND (reference sequence).

The rearrangement uses TRBV4-1 and TRBJ2-2, with TRBD1 matching over 9 bases. Germline assignment: CDR1 MGHRA and CDR2 YSYEKL. CDR3 length: 15 residues. With V trimmed by 5 bases and J by 1 base, 2 bases remained unmatched. CDR3 DNA sequence: TGCGCCAGCAGCTTGGGACAGGGGAACACCGGGGAGCTGTTTTTT. Its translation: CASSLGQGNTGELFF.

The chain has TRBV19 and TRBJ2-2; D not certain. V lost 6 bases, J lost 4 bases, and 15 bases lay in between. CDR3 size: 15 residues. Per the germline V gene, CDR1 is LNHDA and CDR2 is SQIVND (reference sequence). The CDR3 here is CASSPQSSITGELFF. The CDR3 bases are TGTGCCAGTAGCCCTCAGTCGTCGATCACCGGGGAGCTGTTTTTT.

V usage is TRBV6-5 and J usage is TRBJ2-1, with 8 bases matching TRBD2. The CDR3 is made up of 15 amino acids. V shed 7 bases, J shed 6 bases, and the junction held 11 bases outside the gene matches. Germline lookup yields CDR1 MNHEY and CDR2 SVGAGI. The CDR3 spells CASKLASGHFNEQFF. The CDR3 DNA reads TGTGCCAGCAAGTTGGCTAGCGGGCACTTCAATGAGCAGTTCTTC.

The rearrangement links TRBV7-9 to TRBJ1-5; TRBD1 aligns across 8 bases. CDR1 SEHNR and CDR2 FQNEAQ come from the germline V gene (reference sequence). The CDR3 consists of 16 residues. The ends lost 1 base at V and 5 bases at J; junction bases unmatched: 7. CDR3 in amino acids: CASSLVTGGGYQPQHF. Written as DNA, the CDR3 is TGTGCCAGCAGCTTAGTCACAGGGGGAGGTTATCAGCCCCAGCATTTT.

The genes are TRBV27 and TRBJ1-6; TRBD1 matches at 10 bases. The CDR3 runs to 16 residues. CDR1 MNHEY and CDR2 SMNVEV come from the germline V gene (reference sequence). The J segment lost 10 bases and the V segment lost 0 bases, leaving 6 bases of the junction unmatched. The CDR3 DNA is TGTGCCAGCAGTTTATCTTCCGGGACAGGGGTATCACCCCTCCACTTT. This translates into CASSLSSGTGVSPLHF.

The chain links TRBV28 to TRBJ1-2; D uncertain. Trimming pared 3 bases from V and 2 bases from J, leaving 7 bases between. This CDR3 region has 13 residues. The V gene's germline CDR1 is MDHEN and CDR2 SYDVKM. CDR3 nucleotide sequence: TGTGCCAGCAGTTTTGAAGGGAACTATGGCTACACCTTC. Translated, it gives CASSFEGNYGYTF.

V usage is TRBV5-1 and J usage is TRBJ1-5; TRBD1 might be the D (5 bases). This CDR3 contains 15 residues. Germline-derived CDR1 and CDR2 are SGHRS and YFSETQ. Trimming pared 0 bases from V and 4 bases from J, leaving 11 bases between. The CDR3 loop reads CASSLDGTENQPQHF. The CDR3 DNA follows: TGCGCCAGCAGCTTGGACGGGACGGAGAATCAGCCCCAGCATTTT.

Only a few counts were recorded for this clone. The chain is built from TRBV5-1 and TRBJ2-1; maybe TRBD1 (6 bases). Trimming left V 6 bases short and J 1 base short, with 17 bases between. Germline-derived CDR1 and CDR2 are SGHRS and YFSETQ. The CDR3 runs to 16 residues. Here the CDR3 DNA reads TGCGCCAGCACCCACCCGGGACATCGGTCCTACAATGAGCAGTTCTTC. This sequence encodes CASTHPGHRSYNEQFF.

The chain carries TRBV24-1 and TRBJ2-7, with 7 bases lining up with TRBD1. J gave up 0 bases and V 8 bases, and 15 bases lay outside the gene matches. The CDR3 sequence is 17 residues long. Germline CDR1 is KGHDR and CDR2 is SFDVKD. CDR3 sequence: CATTSPFDRACSYEQYF. In nucleotides, the CDR3 is TGTGCCACCACCTCTCCCTTCGACAGGGCATGCTCCTACGAGCAGTACTTC.

This chain connects TRBV6-2 or TRBV6-3 to TRBJ2-3; D may be TRBD1 or TRBD2 (6 bases each). The V gene's germline CDR1 is MNHEY and CDR2 SVGEGT. The CDR3 runs 15 residues. The V and J ends lost 2 bases and 2 bases respectively, with 11 bases between them. The CDR3 coding sequence is TGTGCCAGCAGTTACCGACGGGGGCTCACAGATACGCAGTATTTT. Its translation is CASSYRRGLTDTQYF.

Concerning this clone: Other DNA sequences of this sample code for an identical CDR3. The J gene is TRBJ2-7, the V gene TRBV11-2; D possibly corresponds to TRBD2 (6 bases). This CDR3 region has 12 residues. V lost 4 bases and J 5 bases, leaving 9 bases between the germline ends. Germline CDR1 SGHAT, CDR2 FQNNGV. DNA for the CDR3: TGTGCCAGCAGCTCTACGGGGGACGAGCAGTACTTC. Amino acid sequence: CASSSTGDEQYF.

The CDR3 DNA follows: TGTGCCAGCAGCTTGGGCGTTAATGAAAAACTGTTTTTT. Its translation is CASSLGVNEKLFF. The chain is built from TRBV5-5 and TRBJ1-4; D ambiguous. Looked up from germline, CDR1 is SGHKS and CDR2 is YYEKEE (reference sequence). The germline V and J ends were trimmed by 0 bases and 4 bases, with 4 bases remaining between them. The CDR3 has 13 amino acids.

This chain links TRBV6-5 with TRBJ2-1; 9 bases fit TRBD2. V trimming: 2 bases; J trimming: 8 bases; junction bases outside the gene matches: 7. Germline CDR1 and CDR2: MNHEY and SVGAGI. CDR3 length: 15 amino acids. In DNA form, the CDR3 reads TGTGCCAGCAGTTACCTTGGGACTAGCAAGGATGAGCAGTTCTTC. Translated: CASSYLGTSKDEQFF.

V gene TRBV6-6 combines with J gene TRBJ1-5, with a weak D call TRBD1 (5 bases). This CDR3 comprises 16 residues. Germline V CDR1 and CDR2: MNHNY, SVGAGI (reference sequence). The V and J ends lost 7 bases and 4 bases respectively, with 20 bases between them. For the CDR3, the DNA is TGTGCCAGCACGGGGCAGAGGCTTGCCGAAAATCAGCCCCAGCATTTT. Translation: CASTGQRLAENQPQHF.

This rearrangement joins TRBV11-2 to TRBJ2-7; D call uncertain. Trimming cost V 2 bases and J 5 bases, with 16 bases left between them. Germline V CDR1 and CDR2: SGHAT, FQNNGV. CDR3 length: 15 residues. CDR3 in amino acids: CASSLILPGGDEQYF. The CDR3 DNA reads as TGTGCCAGCAGCTTAATATTACCGGGTGGGGACGAGCAGTACTTC.

The rearrangement uses TRBV4-2 and TRBJ1-1; D is undetermined. The CDR3 runs 15 residues. Trimming removed 1 base at V and 6 bases at J, with 15 bases between. The germline gives CDR1 LGHNA, CDR2 YNFKEQ. CDR3 region: CASSQGRAGFSEAFF. The CDR3 bases are TGTGCCAGCAGCCAAGGGCGCGCCGGGTTTTCTGAAGCTTTCTTT.

This chain uses TRBV19 with TRBJ2-1, with TRBD1 identical over 12 bases. V shed 6 bases and J 9 bases; nucleotides not matched to a gene: 6. Germline V gives CDR1 LNHDA, CDR2 SQIVND (reference sequence). The CDR3 spans 14 residues. The CDR3, as DNA: TGTGCCAGTAGGGGACAGGGGGCGCGGAGTGAGCAGTTCTTC. It is translated as CASRGQGARSEQFF.

The V and J genes are TRBV28 and TRBJ2-2; D may be TRBD2 (6 bases). CDR3 size: 17 residues. From germline, CDR1 is MDHEN and CDR2 SYDVKM. Trimming stripped 6 bases from V and 2 bases from J, with 19 bases between. The CDR3 DNA is TGTGCCAGCAGCCCTCCGGGACTCCGGGGAAACACCGGGGAGCTGTTTTTT. Residues: CASSPPGLRGNTGELFF.

CDR3: CASSLMGGNTEAFF. The CDR3 DNA is TGTGCCAGCAGCTTAATGGGGGGTAACACTGAAGCTTTCTTT. The V gene is TRBV11-3, the J gene TRBJ1-1, with D tentatively TRBD1 (5 bases). The CDR3 has 14 amino acids. Germline V lookup: CDR1 SGHNT, CDR2 YENEEA. V was shortened by 2 bases and J by 2 bases, with 9 bases between the two germline ends.

This clone was detected once. V usage is TRBV6-5 and J usage is TRBJ1-1; D unclear. Germline-derived CDR1 and CDR2 are MNHEY and SVGAGI. V dropped 6 bases and J dropped 5 bases, with 19 bases sitting between them. This CDR3 region has 15 residues. Written as DNA, the CDR3 is TGTGCCAGCAGAAGGGAACCGCTGTCTGGAACTGAAGCTTTCTTT. Translating gives CASRREPLSGTEAFF.

This clone occurred a few times. The sample contains more than one DNA sequence encoding this CDR3. J is TRBJ2-7 and V is TRBV2; the D is unclear. Germline V gene lookup returns CDR1 SNHLY and CDR2 FYNNEI. The CDR3 runs 11 residues. V gave up 6 bases and J gave up 2 bases, with 5 bases separating them. The CDR3 spells CASRVTYEQYF. The CDR3, as DNA: TGTGCCAGCAGGGTAACCTACGAGCAGTACTTC.

The V call is TRBV18, the J call TRBJ1-3; D is uncertain. CDR3 length: 15 amino acids. Germline CDR1 is KGHSH and CDR2 is LQKENI. Trimming removed 1 base at V and 0 bases at J, with 7 bases between. In DNA form, the CDR3 reads TGTGCCAGCTCACCACTTACGAGCTCTGGAAACACCATATATTTT. This sequence encodes CASSPLTSSGNTIYF.

This chain connects TRBV6-5 to TRBJ2-7; D tentatively reads TRBD1 or TRBD2 (6 bases each). Germline loops: CDR1 MNHEY, CDR2 SVGAGI. Trimming stripped 6 bases from V and 4 bases from J, with 16 bases between. The CDR3 is 14 residues long. The CDR3 nucleotides are TGTGCCAGCAGGACAAGGGGGGCTCGGTACGAGCAGTACTTC. Translating gives CASRTRGARYEQYF.